The sample holds one count of the clone carrying this T cell receptor (beta chain). This sample stems from a study of control samples from healthy donors and cancer patients. Assay used: immunoSEQ multiplex PCR; TCRdb lists only in-frame clones, some missing. The sample yields about 180,000 clones, over 85% seen once. The junction had 6 bases not matched to a gene; V was cut back by 4 bases and J by 0 bases. The germline V gene has CDR1 SGDLS and CDR2 YYNGEE. The CDR3 extends over 15 amino acids. This receptor was obtained from a man aged 25 to 45 in good health. V gene TRBV9 combines with J gene TRBJ1-2; 7 bases align to TRBD1. The specimen sequenced was blood. The DNA for the CDR3 is TGTGCCAGCAGCACTGGACAGGAACCTAACTATGGCTACACCTTC. Its protein is CASSTGQEPNYGYTF.